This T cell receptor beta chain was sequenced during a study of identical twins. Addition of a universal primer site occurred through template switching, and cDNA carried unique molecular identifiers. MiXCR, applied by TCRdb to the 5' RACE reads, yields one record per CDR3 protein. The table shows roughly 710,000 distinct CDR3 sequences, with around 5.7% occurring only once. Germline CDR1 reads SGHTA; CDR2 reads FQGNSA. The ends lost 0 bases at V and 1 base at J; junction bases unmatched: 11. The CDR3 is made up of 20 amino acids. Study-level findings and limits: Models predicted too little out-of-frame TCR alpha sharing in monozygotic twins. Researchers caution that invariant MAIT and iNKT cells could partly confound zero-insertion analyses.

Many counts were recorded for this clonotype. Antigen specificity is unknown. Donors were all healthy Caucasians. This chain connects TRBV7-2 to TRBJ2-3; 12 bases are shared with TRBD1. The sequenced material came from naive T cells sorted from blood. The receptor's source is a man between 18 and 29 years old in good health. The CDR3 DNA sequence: TGTGCCAGCAGCTTAGCGGGAAAGTTTGGGACAGGGGGCCGCACAGATACGCAGTATTTT. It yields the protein CASSLAGKFGTGGRTDTQYF. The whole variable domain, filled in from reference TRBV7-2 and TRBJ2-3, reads GAGVSQSPSNKVTEKGKDVELRCDPISGHTALYWYRQSLGQGLEFLIYFQGNSAPDKSGLPSDRFSAERTGGSVSTLTIQRTQQEDSAVYLCASSLAGKFGTGGRTDTQYFGPGTRLTVL.